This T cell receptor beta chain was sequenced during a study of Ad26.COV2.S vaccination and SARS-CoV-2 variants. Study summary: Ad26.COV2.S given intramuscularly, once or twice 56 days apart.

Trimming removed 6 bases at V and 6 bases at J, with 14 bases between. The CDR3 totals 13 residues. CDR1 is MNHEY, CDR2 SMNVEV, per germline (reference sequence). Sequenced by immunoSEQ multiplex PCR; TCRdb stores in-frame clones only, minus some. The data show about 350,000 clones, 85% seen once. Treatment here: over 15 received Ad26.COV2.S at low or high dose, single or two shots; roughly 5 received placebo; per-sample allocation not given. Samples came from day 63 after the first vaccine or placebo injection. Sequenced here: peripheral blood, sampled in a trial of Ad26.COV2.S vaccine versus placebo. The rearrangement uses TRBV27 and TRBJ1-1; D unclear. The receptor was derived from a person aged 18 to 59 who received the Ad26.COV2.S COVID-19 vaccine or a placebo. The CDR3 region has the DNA TGTGCCAGCAGCCACCGGGGTGGACCTGAAGCTTTCTTT. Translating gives CASSHRGGPEAFF.